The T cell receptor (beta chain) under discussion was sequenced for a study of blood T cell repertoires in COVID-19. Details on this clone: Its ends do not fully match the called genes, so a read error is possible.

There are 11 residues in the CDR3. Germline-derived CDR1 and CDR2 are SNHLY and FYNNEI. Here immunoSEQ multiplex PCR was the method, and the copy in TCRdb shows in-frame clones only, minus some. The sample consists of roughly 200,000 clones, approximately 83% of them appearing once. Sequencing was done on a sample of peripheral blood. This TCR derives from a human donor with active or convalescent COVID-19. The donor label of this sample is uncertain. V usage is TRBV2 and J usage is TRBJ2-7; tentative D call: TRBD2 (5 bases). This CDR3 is CASSEEQSRVF. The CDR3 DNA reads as TGTGCCAGCAGTGAAGAACAGTCGAGGGTCTTC.